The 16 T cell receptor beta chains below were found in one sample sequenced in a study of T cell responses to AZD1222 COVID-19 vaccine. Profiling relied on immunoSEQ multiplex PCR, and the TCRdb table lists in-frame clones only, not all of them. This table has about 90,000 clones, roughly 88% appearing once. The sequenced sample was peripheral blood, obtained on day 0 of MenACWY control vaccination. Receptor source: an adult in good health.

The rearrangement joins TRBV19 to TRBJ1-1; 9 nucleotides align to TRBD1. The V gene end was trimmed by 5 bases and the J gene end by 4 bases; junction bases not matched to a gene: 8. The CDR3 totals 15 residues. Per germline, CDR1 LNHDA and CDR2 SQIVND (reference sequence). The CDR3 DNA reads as TGTGCCAGTAGTCCACCCACAGGGGGCTTCACTGAAGCTTTCTTT. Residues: CASSPPTGGFTEAFF.

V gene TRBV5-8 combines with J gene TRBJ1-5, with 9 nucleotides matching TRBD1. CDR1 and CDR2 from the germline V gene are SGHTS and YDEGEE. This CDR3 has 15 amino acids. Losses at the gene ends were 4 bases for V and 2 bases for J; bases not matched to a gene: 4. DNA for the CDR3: TGTGCCAGCAGCACGACAGGGGGGGGCAATCAGCCCCAGCATTTT. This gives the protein CASSTTGGGNQPQHF.

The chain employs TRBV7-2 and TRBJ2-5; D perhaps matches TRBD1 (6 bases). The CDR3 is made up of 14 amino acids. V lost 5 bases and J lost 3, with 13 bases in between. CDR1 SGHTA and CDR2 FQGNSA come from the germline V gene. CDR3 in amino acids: CASSPGTSEETQYF. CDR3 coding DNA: TGTGCCAGCAGCCCAGGGACATCAGAAGAGACCCAGTACTTC.

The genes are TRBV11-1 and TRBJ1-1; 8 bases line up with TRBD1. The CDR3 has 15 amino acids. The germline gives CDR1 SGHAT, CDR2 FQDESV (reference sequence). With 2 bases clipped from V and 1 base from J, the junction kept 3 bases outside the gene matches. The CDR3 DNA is TGTGCCAGCAGCTTATTGACAGGGGCGAACACTGAAGCTTTCTTT. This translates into CASSLLTGANTEAFF.

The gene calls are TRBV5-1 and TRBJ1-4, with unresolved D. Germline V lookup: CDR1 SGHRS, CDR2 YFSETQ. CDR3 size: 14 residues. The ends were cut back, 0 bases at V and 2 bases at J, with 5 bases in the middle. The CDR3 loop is CASSLVGTNEKLFF. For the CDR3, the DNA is TGCGCCAGCAGCTTGGTTGGGACTAATGAAAAACTGTTTTTT.

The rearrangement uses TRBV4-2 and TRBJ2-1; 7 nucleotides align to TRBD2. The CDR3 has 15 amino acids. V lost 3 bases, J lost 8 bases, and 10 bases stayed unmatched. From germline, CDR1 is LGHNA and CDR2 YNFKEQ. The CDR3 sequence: CASSQPAGDRYEQFF. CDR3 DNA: TGTGCCAGCAGCCAGCCGGCGGGGGATAGATATGAGCAGTTCTTC.

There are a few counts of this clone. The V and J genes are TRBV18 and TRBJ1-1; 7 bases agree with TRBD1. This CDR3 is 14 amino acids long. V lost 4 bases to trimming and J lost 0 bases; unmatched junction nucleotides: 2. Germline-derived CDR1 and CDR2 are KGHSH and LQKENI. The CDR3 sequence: CASSLGQMNTEAFF. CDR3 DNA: TGTGCCAGCTCACTGGGACAGATGAACACTGAAGCTTTCTTT. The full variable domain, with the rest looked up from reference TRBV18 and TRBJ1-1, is NAGVMQNPRHLVRRRGQEARLRCSPMKGHSHVYWYRQLPEEGLKFMVYLQKENIIDESGMPKERFSAEFPKEGPSILRIQQVVRGDSAAYFCASSLGQMNTEAFFGQGTRLTVV.

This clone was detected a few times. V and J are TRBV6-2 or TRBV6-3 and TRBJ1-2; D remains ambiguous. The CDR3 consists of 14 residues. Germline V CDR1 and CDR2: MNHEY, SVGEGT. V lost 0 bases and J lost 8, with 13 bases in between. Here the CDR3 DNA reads TGTGCCAGCAGTTACTCAGGGAGGAGAGGAGGCTACACCTTC. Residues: CASSYSGRRGGYTF.

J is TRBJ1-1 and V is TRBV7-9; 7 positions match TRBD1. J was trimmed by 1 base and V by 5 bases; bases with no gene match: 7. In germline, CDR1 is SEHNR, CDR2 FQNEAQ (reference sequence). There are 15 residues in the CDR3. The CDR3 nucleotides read TGTGCCAGCAGCCTCGGGACAGTGGGGAACACTGAAGCTTTCTTT. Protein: CASSLGTVGNTEAFF.

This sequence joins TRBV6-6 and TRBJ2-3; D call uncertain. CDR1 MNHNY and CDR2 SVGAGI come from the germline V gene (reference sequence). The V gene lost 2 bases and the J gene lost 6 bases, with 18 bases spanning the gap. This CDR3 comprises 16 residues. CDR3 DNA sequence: TGTGCCAGCAGTTACGGATCCGGGCCCCCGGTCGATACGCAGTATTTT. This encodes CASSYGSGPPVDTQYF.

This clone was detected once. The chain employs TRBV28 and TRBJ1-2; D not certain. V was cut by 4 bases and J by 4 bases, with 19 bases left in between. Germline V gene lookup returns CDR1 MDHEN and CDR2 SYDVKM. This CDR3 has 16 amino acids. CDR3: CASSSTPETGRYGYTF. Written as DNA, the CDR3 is TGTGCCAGCAGTTCAACCCCCGAAACCGGGCGCTATGGCTACACCTTC.

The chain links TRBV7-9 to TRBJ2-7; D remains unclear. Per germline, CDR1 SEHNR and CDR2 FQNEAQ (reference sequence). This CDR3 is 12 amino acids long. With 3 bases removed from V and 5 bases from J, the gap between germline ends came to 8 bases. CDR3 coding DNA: TGTGCCAGCAGCTTGGAGAGCCACGAGCAGTACTTC. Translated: CASSLESHEQYF.

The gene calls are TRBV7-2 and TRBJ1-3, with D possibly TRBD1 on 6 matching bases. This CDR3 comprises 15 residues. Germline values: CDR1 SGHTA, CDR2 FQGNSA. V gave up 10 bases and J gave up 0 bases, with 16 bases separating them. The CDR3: CATGTGFLSGNTIYF. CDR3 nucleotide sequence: TGTGCCACCGGAACAGGGTTCCTCTCTGGAAACACCATATATTTT.

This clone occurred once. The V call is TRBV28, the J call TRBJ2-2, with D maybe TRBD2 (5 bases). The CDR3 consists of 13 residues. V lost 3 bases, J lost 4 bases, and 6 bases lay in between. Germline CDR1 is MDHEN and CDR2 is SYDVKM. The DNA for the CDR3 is TGTGCCAGCAGTTTTGGGAGCACCGGGGAGCTGTTTTTT. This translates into CASSFGSTGELFF.

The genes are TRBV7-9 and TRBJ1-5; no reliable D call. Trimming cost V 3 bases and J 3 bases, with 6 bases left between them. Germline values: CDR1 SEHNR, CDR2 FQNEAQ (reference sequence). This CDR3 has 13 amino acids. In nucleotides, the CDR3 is TGTGCCAGCAGCTTGGGTGACAATCAGCCCCAGCATTTT. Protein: CASSLGDNQPQHF.

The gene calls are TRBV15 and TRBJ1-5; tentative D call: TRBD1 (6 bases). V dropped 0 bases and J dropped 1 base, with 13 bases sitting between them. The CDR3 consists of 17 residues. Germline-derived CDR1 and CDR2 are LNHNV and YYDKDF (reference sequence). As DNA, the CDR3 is TGTGCCACCAGCAGAGATCCGGGCAGGGGAAGCAATCAGCCCCAGCATTTT. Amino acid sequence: CATSRDPGRGSNQPQHF.